This T cell receptor beta chain came from a study of cytomegalovirus exposure and HLA in healthy donors (dated by TCRdb to about 2017). Study-wide context: An earlier analysis of about 530 of the donors reported 250 to 300 Gb of sequence data and 117 million unique TCR beta sequences obtained from 180 million or so T cells. About 280 gigabases of sequencing data and roughly 90 million unique TCR sequences were included in an early release covering roughly 600 HLA-typed donors. Of the 300 to 450 genotyped donors, 81% fell in the genetic ancestry cluster associated with self-reported Caucasian donors. The study aimed to test whether cataloging public T cell receptors could reveal signatures of past pathogen exposure. Using immunosequencing, the study profiled T cell repertoires from 500 to 800 subjects and related those repertoires to cytomegalovirus serostatus. In addition to the first cohort of 500 to 850 subjects, a separate validation cohort of under 150 different subjects was used. The study combined high-throughput TCR immunosequencing, statistical association of individual TCRs with disease status, and machine learning to predict cytomegalovirus infection status. To study patterns of TCR occurrence, a later analysis re-analyzed previously published TCR beta repertoires from under 750 donors and added high-resolution HLA genotyping. Rather than using new phenotypic data, the later analysis identified candidate immune exposures from TCR beta sequences and from how often those sequences occurred across donors. To decide whether each TCR beta V gene segment behaved as functional or pseudogenic, an earlier analysis of 587 of the donors relied on high-throughput TCR beta sequencing. Alongside the repertoire data, information on donor age, sex, ethnicity and CMV serostatus was compiled. A later genetic analysis used genome-wide SNP genotypes for about three fifths of the 666 donors, treating that subset as a discovery cohort. Every repertoire in the discovery cohort had been generated on one and the same sequencing platform. HLA typing covered class I and class II loci at four-digit resolution. The number of typed donors differed by locus: roughly 629-630 for A, B, C, DRB1 and DQB1; approximately 520 for DQA1; roughly 600 for DPA1; and around 470 for DPB1. Several DR-DQ haplotypes were handled as single units for association and clustering because linkage in the cohort was strong. Across approximately 400 genotyped donors of the cohort, an average of roughly 250,000 unique TCR beta nucleotide sequences per donor were sequenced, and roughly 20% of those sequences were non-productive. Study-wide conclusions, independent of this receptor: Correlated functional status among segregating V segments might reflect linkage disequilibrium, but an unknown experimental factor could not be ruled out. Some IMGT-functional V segments, including TRBV6-2 and TRBV6-3, could not be told apart with the 87-base-pair reads, so those segments were excluded. Strong co-occurrence of HLA alleles, especially DR and DQ, made assigning TCR associations to individual alleles difficult. A group of highly shared sequence variants was considered likely to be a technical artifact of the sequencing pipeline. Broadly in line with IMGT annotations, most TCR beta V segments showed up in productive rearrangements about 87% or about 30% of the time in an earlier analysis of under 700 of the donors. Most TCR sequences were observed very rarely across donors, whereas some public TCRs were present in many individuals. The classifier was reported to diagnose cytomegalovirus status with high specificity and sensitivity in both the original and validation cohorts. A later analysis found that HLA-associated TCR beta chains were more clonally expanded and had lower generation probabilities than equally common non-associated chains. The authors suggested that the approach could potentially be generalized to other disease states and immunological phenotypes. In the study, around 150 TCR beta chains were listed as associated with cytomegalovirus. Roughly uniform sequencing depth across donors was assumed in presence/absence analyses, although this assumption may not hold. A later analysis reported that several top co-occurrence clusters appeared linked to parvovirus B19, influenza, CMV and Epstein-Barr virus. According to a later genetic analysis, donors in an Asian-associated ancestry cluster had fewer N-insertions in productive TCRs than the approximately 650-donor mean. According to a later analysis, TCR association rates differed among HLA loci, with DRB1 alleles showing the most associated TCRs and HLA-C alleles showing the fewest. In vitro tests confirmed that a few of the cytomegalovirus-associated TCR beta chains recognize cytomegalovirus antigens. A further reported finding was that TCR beta sequences accurately predicted the HLA-A and HLA-B alleles for most subjects in the first cohort. Because counts were too low, 15 or so rarely observed V segments, including chromosome 9 orphons, were excluded from the earlier analysis of some 590 of the donors. HLA typing was unavailable for some donors at each locus, so association tests used only the typed subset. The only immune exposure information available for the cohort was CMV serostatus. According to a later analysis, most CMV-associated TCR beta chains appeared to be HLA-restricted, and the HLA associations seemed to be driven largely by CMV exposure. An association between a missense DCLRE1C variant and V-gene and J-gene trimming of TCR beta chains was found in a later genetic analysis and replicated in an independent cohort. Specific HLA alleles were associated with 15,000 to 20,000 TCR beta sequences at a false discovery rate of 0.05 in a later analysis. Only TCR beta chains were sequenced in this cohort, and the absence of alpha or paired-chain data limited detectable features.

There are 16 amino acids in the CDR3, from cysteine to phenylalanine inclusive. Only the CDR3 part of the read is kept: 48 bases, read in frame from the first base. The germline V gene provides CDR1 SGHRS and CDR2 YFSETQ. Compared with germline, V lacks 0 bases and J lacks 3 bases; bases without a gene match: 4. In total, over 600 healthy bone marrow donors made up the cohort. At the time of sampling, every cohort member was nominally healthy, though immune exposures that went unrecorded were likely present. Of the roughly 700 cohort members, 289 had a positive CMV serostatus and approximately 370 had a negative one, while no CMV serostatus was recorded for the donor. A peripheral blood sample was provided by each donor, and peripheral blood mononuclear cells were used for TCR beta sequencing. Genomic DNA extraction from the blood cell samples was performed with the Qiagen DNeasy Blood Extraction Kit.

On this clone: No antigen is known for it. No qualities accompany the bases; no much larger clone lies one base away.

The library was generated by the immunoSEQ multiplex PCR assay. The multiplex PCR relied on a mix of 60 forward primers for TCR Vbeta segments and 13 reverse primers for TCR Jbeta segments. The CDR3 region of rearranged TCR beta genes was amplified from genomic DNA by a multiplex PCR assay. On the Illumina HiSeq System, the amplified TCR beta libraries were sequenced as 87-base-pair reads. On the study's bioinformatics: A later analysis counted tens of millions of unique TCR beta chains across the 500 to 850 repertoires, and roughly 10 million of these chains were shared by at least two donors. A nearest-neighbor algorithm error-corrected the raw reads and collapsed the reads into unique sequences, merging closely related sequences to remove PCR and sequencing errors. To assign V, D and J gene segments, CDR3 sequences were aligned to IMGT reference sequences. For a sequence to be retained, a match of at least six nucleotides was required to both a V gene segment and a J gene segment. A rearrangement counted as productive if the CDR3 had no stop codons and remained in frame with V and J, and every other rearrangement counted as non-productive. CDR3 was defined by IMGT convention, running from the second conserved V-encoded cysteine to the conserved J-encoded phenylalanine. The earlier analysis of some 580 of the donors excluded any sequence lacking an unambiguous match to a single V gene segment. An earlier analysis of a few hundred of the donors called V segments functional above 56.7% productive rearrangements and segregating when the between-donor standard deviation exceeded 5%. To diagnose cytomegalovirus status from the catalog of TCR beta chain sequences, a statistical classification framework was built. V and J gene assignment, in a later analysis, came from comparing TCR nucleotide sequences with IMGT/GENE-DB human TR gene sequences. In a later analysis, CDR3 sequences and most-parsimonious VDJ recombination scenarios were assigned using the TCRdist pipeline. In a later analysis, each TCR beta chain was defined by its CDR3 amino acid sequence together with its V-gene family, and reads lacking a unique V-gene family were excluded. To address suspected cross-contamination and a sequencing artifact, a later analysis removed over 500 highly shared, low-generation-probability nucleotide sequences. For each public chain, a later analysis derived a clonal expansion index from normalized ranks of inferred template counts within each repertoire. In a later analysis, generation probabilities were computed using a VDJ recombination model fitted to out-of-frame rearrangements, and the results were checked against IGoR. In a later analysis, hypergeometric tests were used to score TCR-TCR, TCR-HLA and TCR-CMV co-occurrence, with a repertoire-size bias correction applied to TCR pairs. In a later analysis, false discovery rates were estimated by permuting HLA or CMV assignments 20 times. A later analysis grouped co-occurring TCRs with DBSCAN, adding TCRdist sequence similarity when clustering within HLA-allele-positive subsets. Repertoires with fewer than 30,000 or more than 120,000 public chains were left out of co-occurrence clustering, as were a few repertoires with anomalous nucleotide sharing. This immuneACCESS table, as held by TCRdb, lists in-frame sequences with V and J called but not all clones. Of the missing ones, under half trace to an unresolved V gene in checked studies; the others have no known cause. V and J calls and clone size are those listed in that table; D and trimming were worked out from the DNA. Recorded for this sample are about 120,000 clones; about 80% of them occurred a single time. The ten largest clones take up approximately 2% of the sample.

The rearrangement combines TRBV5-1 with TRBJ2-3; 10 bases in the middle match TRBD2. The origin of this receptor is a human donor in good health. The sequenced sample was PBMCs. The CDR3: CASSLVSGGRTDTQYF. The base sequence is TGCGCCAGCAGCTTGGTTAGCGGGGGGCGGACAGATACGCAGTATTTT. The variable domain in full, with residues beyond the CDR3 obtained from the reference TRBV5-1 and TRBJ2-3 genes, is KAGVTQTPRYLIKTRGQQVTLSCSPISGHRSVSWYQQTPGQGLQFLFEYFSETQRNKGNFPGRFSGRQFSNSRSEMNVSTLELGDSALYLCASSLVSGGRTDTQYFGPGTRLTVL.